One sample yielded the 32 T cell receptor beta chains listed below, sequenced in a study of T cell repertoires in cytomegalovirus infection. Via MiXCR, TCRdb re-called the reads, giving one row per CDR3 protein. The sample holds fewer than 350,000 distinct CDR3 sequences; about a sixth are singletons and the top ten take 12%. The sample comprised PBMCs. The origin of the receptors is a human donor in good health (CMV status not recorded). Some clones in this sample may be carry-over from other donors' samples.

This clonotype was detected ten times or more. The V call is TRBV28, the J call TRBJ2-5; maybe TRBD2 (5 bases). V was trimmed by 5 bases and J by 5 bases, leaving 12 bases between them. Germline V gene lookup returns CDR1 MDHEN and CDR2 SYDVKM. CDR3 length: 13 residues. The CDR3 nucleotides are TGTGCCAGCAGTGTCGGACTCCAGGAGACCCAGTACTTC. Protein product: CASSVGLQETQYF. Full variable domain (missing parts from reference TRBV28 and TRBJ2-5): DVKVTQSSRYLVKRTGEKVFLECVQDMDHENMFWYRQDPGLGLRLIYFSYDVKMKEKGDIPEGYSVSREKKERFSLILESASTNQTSMYLCASSVGLQETQYFGPGTRLLVL.

This clonotype was observed a few times. V gene TRBV20-1 combines with J gene TRBJ2-2; D is perhaps TRBD1 (8 bases). Germline CDR1 is DFQATT and CDR2 is SNEGSKA (reference sequence). Trimming left V 6 bases short and J 2 bases short, with 19 bases between. This CDR3 is built from 16 residues. CDR3 nucleotides: TGCAGTGCCAGAAACGGGGGGACAGGAAACACCGGGGAGCTGTTTTTT. Residues: CSARNGGTGNTGELFF.

The CDR3 protein is CASSLDISGGAATQYF. The CDR3 DNA is TGTGCCAGCAGCTTGGATATTAGCGGGGGGGCCGCTACGCAGTATTTT. This sequence joins TRBV5-4 and TRBJ2-3; 11 bases agree with TRBD2. V lost 0 bases, J lost 8 bases, and 8 bases stayed unmatched. The CDR3 runs to 16 residues. The germline V gene has CDR1 SGHNT and CDR2 YYREEE (reference sequence).

This clonotype showed up many times. This CDR3 is CASSAGTGTISGANVLTF. As DNA, the CDR3 is TGTGCCAGCAGCGCCGGGACAGGGACCATTTCTGGGGCCAACGTCCTGACTTTC. The chain carries TRBV7-2 and TRBJ2-6, with 9 bases lining up with TRBD1. The trim removed 5 bases at V and 1 base at J, leaving 9 bases unmatched. Per the germline V gene, CDR1 is SGHTA and CDR2 is FQGNSA. The CDR3 totals 18 residues. Full variable domain (rest looked up from reference TRBV7-2 and TRBJ2-6): GAGVSQSPSNKVTEKGKDVELRCDPISGHTALYWYRQSLGQGLEFLIYFQGNSAPDKSGLPSDRFSAERTGGSVSTLTIQRTQQEDSAVYLCASSAGTGTISGANVLTFGAGSRLTVL.

A word on this clonotype: A single base separates this from a much larger clone, so it may be a read error. The chain joins TRBV7-3 to TRBJ2-1, with D possibly matching TRBD2 (7 bases). The V and J ends lost 0 bases and 7 bases respectively, with 16 bases between them. There are 16 residues in the CDR3. Per the germline V gene, CDR1 is SGHTA and CDR2 is FQGTGA. In DNA form, the CDR3 reads TGTGCCAGCAGCTTAACCGGGGGGCCCAATATGAATGAGCAGTTCTTC. Translating it yields CASSLTGGPNMNEQFF.

This clonotype came up a few times. This rearrangement joins TRBV5-1 to TRBJ2-5; the D gene is possibly TRBD1 (6 bases). Germline values: CDR1 SGHRS, CDR2 YFSETQ. The V gene lost 2 bases and the J gene lost 0 bases, with 8 bases spanning the gap. This CDR3 is built from 14 residues. CDR3 sequence (DNA): TGCGCCAGCAGCTTTAACAGGGACCAAGAGACCCAGTACTTC. The encoded protein is CASSFNRDQETQYF.

The chain has TRBV12-3 or TRBV12-4 and TRBJ1-2; perhaps TRBD1 as D (6 bases). The CDR3 covers 12 residues. The ends were cut back, 3 bases at V and 5 bases at J, with 7 bases in the middle. The CDR3 region has the DNA TGTGCCAGCAGTTTCGGACAGTATGGCTACACCTTC. Protein sequence: CASSFGQYGYTF.

This sequence joins TRBV12-3 or TRBV12-4 and TRBJ1-1; TRBD1 matches at 7 bases. The CDR3 has 14 residues. V was pared by 5 bases and J by 6 bases, with 9 bases of the junction left unmatched. The CDR3 is CASSLTGSRAEAFF. The CDR3 DNA sequence: TGTGCCAGCAGTCTGACAGGGAGTCGGGCTGAAGCTTTCTTT.

This clonotype has only a few counts. The CDR3 region has the DNA TGCAGTGCTATATGGGGAGGCAATCAGCCCCAGCATTTT. This translates into CSAIWGGNQPQHF. The V and J genes are TRBV20-1 and TRBJ1-5, with D hard to call. The CDR3 has 13 residues. Trimming shortened V by 4 bases and J by 2 bases, and 9 bases separated the two germline ends. CDR1 DFQATT and CDR2 SNEGSKA come from the germline V gene (reference sequence).

This clonotype was detected only a few times. The V gene is TRBV20-1, the J gene TRBJ2-3; 8 bases are a match to TRBD1. The CDR3 contains 18 residues. V shed 2 bases, J shed 4 bases, and the junction held 17 bases outside the gene matches. CDR1 and CDR2 from the germline V gene are DFQATT and SNEGSKA (reference sequence). This CDR3 reads CSARPRDRGIGMADTQYF. The DNA of the CDR3 is TGCAGTGCTAGACCCCGTGACAGGGGAATTGGGATGGCAGATACGCAGTATTTT.

This clonotype was seen at least ten times. The rearrangement links TRBV11-2 to TRBJ1-1; D is unclear. The CDR3 is 13 amino acids. CDR1 and CDR2 (germline): SGHAT, FQNNGV. Trimming shortened V by 6 bases and J by 0 bases, and 8 bases separated the two germline ends. The DNA for the CDR3 is TGTGCCAGCAGTCTACACCTGAACACTGAAGCTTTCTTT. Protein: CASSLHLNTEAFF.

At least ten counts were recorded for this clonotype. The chain carries TRBV7-2 and TRBJ1-1, with D perhaps TRBD1 (6 bases). Trimming took 8 bases from V and 1 from J, leaving 17 bases between them. Germline V gene sequence: CDR1 SGHTA, CDR2 FQGNSA. This CDR3 is built from 15 residues. The CDR3: CASPPRPGANTEAFF. DNA for the CDR3: TGTGCCAGCCCCCCCAGACCAGGGGCGAACACTGAAGCTTTCTTT.

This clonotype was detected many times. V gene TRBV4-3 combines with J gene TRBJ1-2, with a weak D call TRBD1 (5 bases). This CDR3 contains 15 residues. The ends were cut back, 0 bases at V and 6 bases at J, with 14 bases in the middle. The germline V gene has CDR1 LGHNA and CDR2 YSLEER. CDR3 protein: CASSQEPGGAHGYTF. In nucleotides, the CDR3 is TGCGCCAGCAGCCAAGAACCCGGGGGAGCGCATGGCTACACCTTC.

Only a few counts were recorded for this clonotype. The genes are TRBV28 and TRBJ1-1; D is ambiguous. The germline V and J ends were trimmed by 2 bases and 7 bases, with 5 bases remaining between them. The CDR3 is 11 amino acids. Germline V gene lookup returns CDR1 MDHEN and CDR2 SYDVKM. In DNA form, the CDR3 reads TGTGCCAGCAGTTTAGGCGATGAAGCTTTCTTT. Translating gives CASSLGDEAFF.

In this sample, this clonotype turned up many times. Here the CDR3 reads CASSPRTSGTITDTQYF. The CDR3 coding sequence is TGTGCCAGCAGCCCACGGACTAGCGGCACTATCACAGATACGCAGTATTTT. The chain uses TRBV7-9 and TRBJ2-3, with 10 bases fitting TRBD2. The CDR3 extends over 17 amino acids. Germline assignment: CDR1 SEHNR and CDR2 FQNEAQ (reference sequence). Trimming at V came to 5 bases and at J to 2 bases, leaving 10 bases not matched to a gene.

The chain uses TRBV12-3 or TRBV12-4 and TRBJ1-3; TRBD1 agrees at 7 bases. This CDR3 comprises 15 residues. After removal of 5 bases from V and 2 bases from J, the junction contained 6 bases not matched to a gene. DNA for the CDR3: TGTGCCAGCAGTGGACAGGCCTTAACTGGAAACACCATATATTTT. Its protein product is CASSGQALTGNTIYF.

This clonotype was seen repeatedly, ten times or more. The V call is TRBV7-6, the J call TRBJ2-7; D perhaps matches TRBD1 (5 bases). This CDR3 is built from 14 residues. The ends were cut back, 5 bases at V and 2 bases at J, with 13 bases in the middle. CDR1 and CDR2 (germline): SGHVS, FNYEAQ. The CDR3 DNA follows: TGTGCCAGCAGCCCCATAGGGGTACCCTACGAGCAGTACTTC. Translated, it gives CASSPIGVPYEQYF. The full variable domain, completed using reference TRBV7-6 and TRBJ2-7, is GAGVSQSPRYKVTKRGQDVALRCDPISGHVSLYWYRQALGQGPEFLTYFNYEAQQDKSGLPNDRFSAERPEGSISTLTIQRTEQRDSAMYRCASSPIGVPYEQYFGPGTRLTVT.

This clonotype was observed a single time. The chain links TRBV10-2 to TRBJ2-7; D might be TRBD1 (5 bases). Germline CDR1 reads WSHSY; CDR2 reads SAAADI. V was cut by 5 bases and J by 4 bases, with 18 bases left in between. This CDR3 has 15 amino acids. The DNA of the CDR3 is TGCGCCAGCAGTCCACAGGCCGGTTCCGGATACGAGCAGTACTTC. It yields the protein CASSPQAGSGYEQYF.

This chain joins TRBV24-1 and TRBJ2-7, with D uncertain. The V gene lost 7 bases and the J gene lost 0 bases, with 9 bases spanning the gap. The CDR3 sequence is 13 residues long. CDR1 KGHDR and CDR2 SFDVKD come from the germline V gene. In DNA form, the CDR3 reads TGTGCCACCAGCGAGAGAAGCTCCTACGAGCAGTACTTC. Translation gives CATSERSSYEQYF.

The table lists this clonotype with a few counts. V gene TRBV5-1 combines with J gene TRBJ1-1, with D uncertain. The germline V gene has CDR1 SGHRS and CDR2 YFSETQ. V dropped 0 bases and J dropped 1 base, with 7 bases sitting between them. This CDR3 comprises 14 residues. Written as DNA, the CDR3 is TGCGCCAGCAGCTTGGGGCCTCAGAACACTGAAGCTTTCTTT. This codes for CASSLGPQNTEAFF.

There are a few counts of this clonotype. The chain carries TRBV20-1 and TRBJ1-5; perhaps TRBD1 as D (5 bases). The V gene lost 2 bases and the J gene lost 6 bases, with 11 bases spanning the gap. The CDR3 consists of 13 residues. Germline V lookup: CDR1 DFQATT, CDR2 SNEGSKA (reference sequence). The CDR3, as DNA: TGCAGTGCTAGACAGGGTAGGGGTCAGCCCCAGCATTTT. It translates to CSARQGRGQPQHF.

This clonotype was seen more than once but under ten times. The CDR3 coding sequence is TGTGCCAGCAGTCAGGACAGGGAAGCAGATACGCAGTATTTT. It yields the protein CASSQDREADTQYF. The chain is built from TRBV6-2 or TRBV6-3 and TRBJ2-3, with 8 bases that match TRBD1. V lost 5 bases to trimming and J lost 4 bases; unmatched junction nucleotides: 5. There are 14 residues in the CDR3. Looked up from germline, CDR1 is MNHEY and CDR2 is SVGEGT.

There are a few counts of this clonotype. This sequence joins TRBV19 and TRBJ1-5; maybe TRBD1 (5 bases). V lost 6 bases, J lost 6 bases, and 12 bases lay in between. Germline V gene lookup returns CDR1 LNHDA and CDR2 SQIVND (reference sequence). The CDR3 has 13 residues. The CDR3 DNA reads TGTGCCAGTAGCCGGCGGGGGTCTCAGCCCCAGCATTTT. Translated: CASSRRGSQPQHF.

The chain is built from TRBV7-2 and TRBJ2-5; D is possibly TRBD1 or TRBD2 (6 bases each). Trimming pared 1 base from V and 4 bases from J, leaving 25 bases between. Germline V gene lookup returns CDR1 SGHTA and CDR2 FQGNSA. There are 19 residues in the CDR3. The CDR3 DNA sequence: TGTGCCAGCAGCTTAGTCCCCGTGTTTCCGGGGGCCCAGGGAGAGACCCAGTACTTC. Translating gives CASSLVPVFPGAQGETQYF.

This clonotype was seen many times. This chain connects TRBV7-9 to TRBJ2-7; D is perhaps TRBD1 (5 bases). The V end was cut by 1 base, the J end by 4 bases, with 14 bases between. The CDR3 totals 15 residues. Germline V gene sequence: CDR1 SEHNR, CDR2 FQNEAQ (reference sequence). CDR3 coding DNA: TGTGCCAGCAGCTTAGGGCAGGGCCAGATATACGAGCAGTACTTC. Its translation is CASSLGQGQIYEQYF.

The chain employs TRBV10-2 and TRBJ2-3; D unresolved. Trimming took off 2 bases at V and 4 bases at J, with 4 bases between the two ends. The CDR3 sequence is 12 residues long. Germline V gives CDR1 WSHSY, CDR2 SAAADI. The CDR3 bases are TGCGCCAGCAGTGAGACAGCAGATACGCAGTATTTT. Protein product: CASSETADTQYF.

This clonotype was observed at least ten times. This chain links TRBV12-3 or TRBV12-4 with TRBJ2-5; the D gene is possibly TRBD1 (5 bases). V lost 5 bases, J lost 2 bases, and 12 bases lay in between. The CDR3 is 14 residues long. The CDR3 DNA follows: TGTGCCAGCAGTCTTAGGGGAAGGCAAGAGACCCAGTACTTC. Amino acids: CASSLRGRQETQYF.

The genes are TRBV6-8 and TRBJ2-4; 8 bases align to TRBD1. Germline V gene lookup returns CDR1 MNHGY and CDR2 SAAAGT. This CDR3 has 15 amino acids. V lost 5 bases to trimming and J lost 4 bases; unmatched junction nucleotides: 7. CDR3: CASSGGTGGKNIQYF. CDR3 nucleotides: TGTGCCAGCAGTGGCGGGACAGGAGGTAAAAACATTCAGTACTTC.

This clonotype was seen a handful of times. The chain combines TRBV28 with TRBJ2-7; 8 bases are a match to TRBD1. Trimming took 7 bases from V and 1 from J; bases not matched to a gene: 6. Germline V gene sequence: CDR1 MDHEN, CDR2 SYDVKM. The CDR3 has 14 amino acids. CDR3 DNA sequence: TGTGCCAGCAATCCAGGGACAGGTTCCTACGAGCAGTACTTC. It codes for CASNPGTGSYEQYF.

This clonotype was observed at least ten times. The V call is TRBV7-2, the J call TRBJ2-1, with 11 bases matching TRBD1. The V gene's germline CDR1 is SGHTA and CDR2 FQGNSA. With 5 bases clipped from V and 8 bases from J, the junction kept 8 bases outside the gene matches. CDR3 length: 15 residues. CDR3 region: CASSPSAGQGDEQFF. As DNA, the CDR3 is TGTGCCAGCAGCCCCTCTGCGGGACAGGGGGATGAGCAGTTCTTC.

In its sample, this clonotype was seen a few times. V gene TRBV3-1 combines with J gene TRBJ2-7; TRBD2 matches 7 bases. J gave up 2 bases and V 3 bases, and 4 bases lay outside the gene matches. Germline CDR1 reads LGHDT; CDR2 reads YNNKEL (reference sequence). The CDR3 has 14 amino acids. The CDR3 is CASSQTSRPYEQYF. The CDR3 DNA sequence: TGTGCCAGCAGCCAGACTAGCCGGCCCTACGAGCAGTACTTC.

The V gene is TRBV5-1, the J gene TRBJ1-4; no reliable D call. Germline loops: CDR1 SGHRS, CDR2 YFSETQ. The CDR3 is 12 residues long. The ends were cut back, 2 bases at V and 8 bases at J, with 7 bases in the middle. The chain's CDR3 is CASSFEGEKLFF. In nucleotides, the CDR3 is TGCGCCAGCAGCTTTGAAGGCGAAAAACTGTTTTTT.